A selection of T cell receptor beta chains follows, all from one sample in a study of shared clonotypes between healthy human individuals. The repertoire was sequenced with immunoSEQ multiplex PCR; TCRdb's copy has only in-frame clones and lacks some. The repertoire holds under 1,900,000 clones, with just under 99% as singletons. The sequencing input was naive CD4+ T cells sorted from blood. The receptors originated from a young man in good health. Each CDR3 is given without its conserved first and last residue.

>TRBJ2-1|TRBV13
ASSLEPTGYNEQF
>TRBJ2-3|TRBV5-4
ASSLGSGRGNTQY
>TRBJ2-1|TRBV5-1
ASSLSHSTYNEQF
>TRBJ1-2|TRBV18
ASSLKEAYGYT
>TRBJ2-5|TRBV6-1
ASTQYSGSWETQY
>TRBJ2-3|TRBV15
ATSRTRFSSKAQDTQY
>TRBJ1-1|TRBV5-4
ASSEQALNTEAF
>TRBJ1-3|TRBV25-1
ASSGDSRNGNTIY
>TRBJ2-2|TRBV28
ASLTGDNTGELF
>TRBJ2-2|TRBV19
ASSTSGSTGELF
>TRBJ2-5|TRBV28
ASSFSLAGTDFQETQY